The 18 T cell receptor beta chains presented below share a single source sample, sequenced in a study of early T cells in non-severe SARS-CoV-2 infection. One entry per CDR3 protein results from TCRdb running MiXCR on the 5' RACE reads. The table lists 100,000 to 150,000 distinct CDR3 sequences, about 15% of them singletons. Sequencing used whole blood. Every receptor here comes from an adult who was a healthcare worker with PCR-confirmed SARS-CoV-2 infection or an uninfected control (not recorded which).

The chain joins TRBV5-5 to TRBJ2-1; D is possibly TRBD1 or TRBD2 (5 bases each). This CDR3 is built from 14 residues. CDR1 is SGHKS, CDR2 YYEKEE, per germline (reference sequence). Trimming stripped 2 bases from V and 8 bases from J, with 14 bases between. The DNA of the CDR3 is TGTGCCAGCAGCTTTCCGGGGCCGAGGGATGAGCAGTTCTTC. Its protein is CASSFPGPRDEQFF.

This chain links TRBV27 with TRBJ2-7, with 8 bases matching TRBD2. Germline lookup yields CDR1 MNHEY and CDR2 SMNVEV (reference sequence). Unmatched junction bases numbered 7, after V lost 6 bases and J lost 3 bases. CDR3 size: 14 residues. CDR3 sequence (DNA): TGTGCCAGCAGCGCCGGGACTAGACACTACGAGCAGTACTTC. It encodes CASSAGTRHYEQYF.

This clonotype showed up just a few times. The CDR3 nucleotides are TGTGCCAGCAGCCACCTTTGGACAGGGACGAACACCGGGGAGCTGTTTTTT. Translating it yields CASSHLWTGTNTGELFF. The V and J genes are TRBV3-1 and TRBJ2-2; 8 positions agree with TRBD1. The CDR3 has 17 amino acids. Per germline, CDR1 LGHDT and CDR2 YNNKEL (reference sequence). Trimming removed 3 bases from V and 0 bases from J; junction bases left unmatched: 6.

This clonotype has a handful of counts. The chain recombines TRBV4-1 with TRBJ2-1, with D perhaps matching TRBD2 (5 bases). The V gene lost 0 bases and the J gene lost 6 bases, with 12 bases spanning the gap. This CDR3 contains 15 residues. The germline CDR1 and CDR2 sequences are MGHRA and YSYEKL. CDR3 residues: CASSQDFAGGNEQFF. For the CDR3, the DNA is TGCGCCAGCAGCCAAGATTTCGCAGGAGGCAATGAGCAGTTCTTC.

The V and J genes are TRBV5-1 and TRBJ2-3; TRBD2 matches 7 bases. The CDR3 is 14 amino acids. Per germline, CDR1 SGHRS and CDR2 YFSETQ. With 5 bases clipped from V and 4 bases from J, the junction kept 7 bases outside the gene matches. CDR3 protein: CASREKGGSDTQYF. The CDR3 DNA reads TGCGCCAGCAGGGAAAAGGGAGGGTCAGATACGCAGTATTTT.

V and J are TRBV20-1 and TRBJ1-1; D unresolved. The germline gives CDR1 DFQATT, CDR2 SNEGSKA (reference sequence). The CDR3 loop spans 12 amino acids. Trimming took off 0 bases at V and 11 bases at J, with 13 bases between the two ends. This CDR3 is CSARDLGIPAFF. The CDR3 DNA sequence: TGCAGTGCTAGAGATCTAGGGATCCCGGCTTTCTTT.

Note on this clonotype: A much larger clonotype is one base distant, so this may be a read error. The chain uses TRBV6-2 or TRBV6-3 and TRBJ2-7, with 7 positions matching TRBD1. The CDR3 runs to 16 residues. The germline CDR1 and CDR2 sequences are MNHEY and SVGEGT. The CDR3 loop reads CTSSSNRDSSSYEQYF. The CDR3 DNA is TGTACCAGCAGTTCAAACCGGGACAGTAGCTCCTACGAGCAGTACTTC.

This clonotype was counted only a few times. The chain combines TRBV6-6 with TRBJ2-7; no definite D call. The CDR3 contains 12 residues. CDR1 and CDR2 from the germline V gene are MNHNY and SVGAGI (reference sequence). Trimming shortened V by 5 bases and J by 4 bases, and 9 bases separated the two germline ends. The CDR3 region has the DNA TGTGCCAGCAGTGAACACCTTTACGAGCAGTACTTC. It codes for CASSEHLYEQYF.

This clonotype was detected only a few times. The chain links TRBV24-1 to TRBJ2-1; no clear D. The CDR3 extends over 11 amino acids. The V end lost 7 bases, the J end lost 10 bases, and 10 bases lay between the germline ends. Germline CDR1 KGHDR, CDR2 SFDVKD. In nucleotides, the CDR3 is TGTGCCACCAGCCCTGGACCAGAGCAGTTCTTC. Its translation: CATSPGPEQFF.

The CDR3 sequence: CASSRQGHYGYTF. The CDR3 DNA reads TGTGCCAGCAGCCGACAGGGACATTATGGCTACACCTTC. The V call is TRBV7-9, the J call TRBJ1-2, with TRBD1 matching 7 bases. Per germline, CDR1 SEHNR and CDR2 FQNEAQ (reference sequence). J lost 5 bases, V lost 5 bases, and 5 bases had no gene match. The CDR3 consists of 13 residues.

This sequence joins TRBV12-3 or TRBV12-4 and TRBJ1-3; no clear D. V was trimmed by 4 bases and J by 6 bases, leaving 13 bases between them. The CDR3 consists of 14 residues. The CDR3 nucleotides read TGTGCCAGCAGTTACCAGGCGGGCGAAAACACCATATATTTT. Its protein product is CASSYQAGENTIYF.

This clonotype was seen a handful of times. The chain couples TRBV9 to TRBJ1-3; D perhaps matches TRBD1 (6 bases). Germline loops: CDR1 SGDLS, CDR2 YYNGEE. This CDR3 spans 17 amino acids. V lost 4 bases, J lost 0 bases, and 17 bases lay in between. This CDR3 is CASSKRGRGSSGNTIYF. The CDR3 DNA reads TGTGCCAGCAGCAAACGGGGCAGGGGATCCTCTGGAAACACCATATATTTT.

This chain uses TRBV12-5 with TRBJ1-1; D remains unclear. The V end was cut by 6 bases, the J end by 6 bases, with 11 bases between. CDR1 LGHNT and CDR2 FRNRAP come from the germline V gene. The CDR3 is 12 amino acids. CDR3 coding DNA: TGTGCTAGTGGCATCCCCGTTGCTGAAGCTTTCTTT. It codes for CASGIPVAEAFF.

This clonotype was seen at least ten times. V and J are TRBV6-2 or TRBV6-3 and TRBJ2-1, with 9 bases identical to TRBD1. Germline CDR1 is MNHEY and CDR2 is SVGEGT. The ends lost 5 bases at V and 10 bases at J; junction bases unmatched: 6. This CDR3 region has 13 residues. The CDR3 sequence: CASSLQGAREQFF. The CDR3 coding sequence is TGTGCCAGCAGTCTACAGGGGGCGAGGGAGCAGTTCTTC.

Ten or more counts support this clonotype. DNA of the CDR3: TGTGAGGCTTATCGAGTTAAGTTCTTC. It specifies CEAYRVKFF. This chain connects TRBV3-1 to TRBJ2-1, with D hard to call. In germline, CDR1 is LGHDT, CDR2 YNNKEL (reference sequence). The CDR3 is 9 residues long.

V usage is TRBV19 and J usage is TRBJ2-2; D ambiguous. This CDR3 has 11 amino acids. V lost 6 bases and J lost 5, with 4 bases in between. Germline V gene sequence: CDR1 LNHDA, CDR2 SQIVND (reference sequence). Written as DNA, the CDR3 is TGTGCCAGTAGAGTGACCGGGGAGCTGTTTTTT. Translating it yields CASRVTGELFF.

The gene calls are TRBV27 and TRBJ1-2; D is unclear. CDR3 length: 13 amino acids. V lost 4 bases to trimming and J lost 6 bases, with 12 bases between them. CDR1 is MNHEY and CDR2 is SMNVEV in the germline V gene (reference sequence). The chain's CDR3 is CASSSQGLDGYTF. The CDR3 bases are TGTGCCAGCAGTTCCCAAGGACTGGATGGCTACACCTTC.

The chain couples TRBV7-9 to TRBJ2-5; 8 bases are a match to TRBD2. J gave up 2 bases and V 3 bases, and 5 bases lay outside the gene matches. This CDR3 spans 15 amino acids. Germline V gene data show CDR1 as SEHNR and CDR2 as FQNEAQ (reference sequence). The CDR3 reads CASSFELAEQETQYF. CDR3 nucleotide sequence: TGTGCCAGCAGCTTCGAACTAGCGGAACAAGAGACCCAGTACTTC. Complete variable domain (other parts from reference TRBV7-9 and TRBJ2-5): DTGVSQNPRHKITKRGQNVTFRCDPISEHNRLYWYRQTLGQGPEFLTYFQNEAQLEKSRLLSDRFSAERPKGSFSTLEIQRTEQGDSAMYLCASSFELAEQETQYFGPGTRLLVL.